These 17 T cell receptor beta chains were sequenced from one sample in a study. TCRdb itself ran the 5' RACE reads through MiXCR, one entry per CDR3 protein. Counted here are roughly 57,000 distinct CDR3 sequences, more than 20% occurring once; the ten biggest clones make up roughly 3.2%. Treg sorting used a CD4+CD25+CD127-/low gate. The sequencing sample was made of tumor-infiltrating Tregs sorted from the breast tumor. Receptors originate from a female donor with breast cancer.

The table lists this clonotype with a few counts. The chain's CDR3 is CATSRDSYTDTQYF. The CDR3 region has the DNA TGTGCCACCAGCAGAGATTCCTACACAGATACGCAGTATTTT. The V call is TRBV15, the J call TRBJ2-3; D gene ambiguous. CDR1 and CDR2 (germline): LNHNV, YYDKDF (reference sequence). The V end was cut by 0 bases, the J end by 2 bases, with 6 bases between. The CDR3 runs 14 residues.

This clonotype showed up just once. The J gene is TRBJ2-1, the V gene TRBV27; 8 bases agree with TRBD2. The V segment lost 6 bases and the J segment 8 bases; nucleotides outside the gene matches: 12. This CDR3 spans 15 amino acids. From germline, CDR1 is MNHEY and CDR2 SMNVEV (reference sequence). In DNA form, the CDR3 reads TGTGCCAGCAGCGGAACCGGGACTAGATCATATGAGCAGTTCTTC. It encodes CASSGTGTRSYEQFF.

On this clonotype itself: The junction differs from germline at one of its ends, possibly a read error. The J gene is TRBJ2-5, the V gene TRBV7-6; perhaps D is TRBD1 or TRBD2 (5 bases each). The length of the CDR3 is 15 residues. Germline V lookup: CDR1 SGHVS, CDR2 FNYEAQ. For the CDR3, the DNA is TGTGCGAGCAGCCAAGATTTTGGGGGTAGTGAGACCCAGTACTTC. Translation gives CASSQDFGGSETQYF.

This clonotype was observed a handful of times. The chain links TRBV7-8 to TRBJ2-7; D perhaps matches TRBD1 (5 bases). The CDR3 sequence is 14 residues long. Germline loops: CDR1 SGHVS, CDR2 FQNEAQ. Trimming took off 5 bases at V and 3 bases at J, with 14 bases between the two ends. The CDR3 DNA reads TGTGCCAGCAGCCCCCTGCGGACACTCTACGAGCAGTACTTC. It encodes CASSPLRTLYEQYF.

The chain links TRBV5-1 to TRBJ2-5, with 9 bases that match TRBD1. Germline values: CDR1 SGHRS, CDR2 YFSETQ. The length of the CDR3 is 14 residues. Losses at the gene ends were 4 bases for V and 2 bases for J; bases not matched to a gene: 3. The CDR3 bases are TGCGCCAGCAGCCGGGACAGGGAGCAAGAGACCCAGTACTTC. The encoded protein is CASSRDREQETQYF.

The chain is built from TRBV6-2 or TRBV6-3 and TRBJ1-3; no definite D call. This CDR3 has 14 amino acids. V was cut by 8 bases and J by 0 bases, with 11 bases left in between. Germline V gene data show CDR1 as MNHEY and CDR2 as SVGEGT. CDR3 sequence: CASEGRVSGNTIYF. The CDR3 region has the DNA TGTGCCAGCGAAGGCCGAGTCTCTGGAAACACCATATATTTT.

The gene calls are TRBV15 and TRBJ2-6; 9 nucleotides match TRBD1. CDR3 size: 16 residues. The V gene end was trimmed by 6 bases and the J gene end by 4 bases; junction bases not matched to a gene: 7. Looked up from germline, CDR1 is LNHNV and CDR2 is YYDKDF (reference sequence). CDR3 nucleotides: TGTGCCACCAGGGGGACAGGGCTCTCGGGGGCCAACGTCCTGACTTTC. Translating it yields CATRGTGLSGANVLTF.

The chain combines TRBV6-1 with TRBJ2-7; possible D gene TRBD2, 5 bases. Germline lookup yields CDR1 MNHNS and CDR2 SASEGT. This CDR3 spans 14 amino acids. Deletions cut 2 bases from V and 3 bases from J, with 11 bases between. This CDR3 is CASSERGRDYEQYF. The CDR3 DNA follows: TGTGCCAGCAGTGAACGGGGAAGGGACTACGAGCAGTACTTC.

V is TRBV3-1 and J is TRBJ1-2, with D possibly matching TRBD1 (5 bases). The V and J ends lost 3 bases and 2 bases respectively, with 13 bases between them. This CDR3 region has 15 residues. Germline V gene sequence: CDR1 LGHDT, CDR2 YNNKEL (reference sequence). The CDR3 nucleotides are TGTGCCAGCAGCCACCCCGGGGGAGCGAACTATGGCTACACCTTC. Residues: CASSHPGGANYGYTF.

This clonotype turned up a few times. The chain carries TRBV7-2 and TRBJ1-6, with D possibly being TRBD1 (6 bases). V was trimmed by 5 bases and J by 6 bases, leaving 11 bases between them. The germline V gene encodes CDR1 SGHTA and CDR2 FQGNSA. The CDR3 is 14 amino acids. The CDR3 DNA follows: TGTGCCAGCAGCCCCCGACAGGCTAATTCACCCCTCCACTTT. Encoded protein: CASSPRQANSPLHF. The full variable domain, its missing parts supplied by reference TRBV7-2 and TRBJ1-6, is GAGVSQSPSNKVTEKGKDVELRCDPISGHTALYWYRQSLGQGLEFLIYFQGNSAPDKSGLPSDRFSAERTGGSVSTLTIQRTQQEDSAVYLCASSPRQANSPLHFGNGTRLTVT.

This chain connects TRBV11-2 to TRBJ2-1, with 14 bases identical to TRBD2. V shed 4 bases and J 10 bases; nucleotides not matched to a gene: 9. CDR3 length: 16 residues. Germline V gene lookup returns CDR1 SGHAT and CDR2 FQNNGV. This CDR3 is CASSSRMTSGRGEQFF. As DNA, the CDR3 is TGTGCCAGCAGCTCACGAATGACTAGCGGGAGGGGAGAGCAGTTCTTC.

This clonotype was found a few times. V usage is TRBV20-1 and J usage is TRBJ1-4; no reliable D call. The germline CDR1 and CDR2 sequences are DFQATT and SNEGSKA (reference sequence). The CDR3 consists of 13 residues. Trimming cost V 2 bases and J 0 bases, with 4 bases left between them. As DNA, the CDR3 is TGCAGTGCTAGATACACAACTAATGAAAAACTGTTTTTT. This sequence encodes CSARYTTNEKLFF.

This clonotype was recorded a few times. The CDR3 sequence is CATSERDRDTQYF. CDR3 nucleotides: TGTGCCACCAGTGAACGGGACAGGGATACGCAGTATTTT. The chain carries TRBV24-1 and TRBJ2-3; 8 bases line up with TRBD1. Germline loops: CDR1 KGHDR, CDR2 SFDVKD. The CDR3 has 13 amino acids. The junction had 2 bases not matched to a gene; V was cut back by 4 bases and J by 6 bases.

This clonotype was counted at least ten times. V is TRBV6-2 or TRBV6-3 and J is TRBJ2-5, with D possibly being TRBD2 (5 bases). Trimming stripped 6 bases from V and 5 bases from J, with 13 bases between. The CDR3 loop spans 13 amino acids. CDR1 MNHEY and CDR2 SVGEGT come from the germline V gene. The CDR3: CASRRDPRETQYF. In DNA form, the CDR3 reads TGTGCCAGCAGACGGGATCCTCGGGAGACCCAGTACTTC.

This clonotype was counted only a few times. V gene TRBV20-1 combines with J gene TRBJ2-7; 10 bases map to TRBD2. This CDR3 has 17 residues. J gave up 5 bases and V 6 bases, and 19 bases lay outside the gene matches. The germline V gene encodes CDR1 DFQATT and CDR2 SNEGSKA (reference sequence). CDR3 DNA sequence: TGCAGTGCAGTTACTTTGGGGCTAGCGGGAGTGGGCCACGAGCAGTACTTC. Its translation: CSAVTLGLAGVGHEQYF.

This clonotype was seen a few times. This chain uses TRBV5-1 with TRBJ1-6; tentatively, D is TRBD1 (5 bases). This CDR3 region has 14 residues. Germline CDR1 SGHRS, CDR2 YFSETQ. V gave up 0 bases and J gave up 10 bases, with 11 bases separating them. CDR3 in amino acids: CASSLGGDSSPLHF. In DNA form, the CDR3 reads TGCGCCAGCAGCTTGGGAGGGGATTCATCACCCCTCCACTTT.

Note on this clonotype: A read error may be the cause here, since a much bigger clone is one base away. The J gene is TRBJ1-2, the V gene TRBV7-9; TRBD1 is a possible D gene (6 bases). Germline-derived CDR1 and CDR2 are SEHNR and FQNEAQ (reference sequence). This CDR3 is 14 amino acids long. This CDR3 reads CASSYSDRIYGYAF. As DNA, the CDR3 is TGTGCCAGCAGCTATTCTGACAGGATCTATGGCTACGCCTTC.